The rows below give T cell receptor beta chains drawn from one sample of a study of T cell repertoires in cytomegalovirus infection. Each CDR3 protein is one row after TCRdb ran MiXCR on the reads. This table has approximately 730,000 distinct CDR3 sequences, about 29% appearing once. No antigens are known for them. The material was cultured CD8+ T cells from PBMCs, obtained from culture after CMV antigen stimulation. These receptors were collected from a human donor in good health (CMV status not recorded). Some clones in this sample may be carry-over from other donors' samples. CDR3s include the opening cysteine and the closing phenylalanine or tryptophan. The order of the fields is clone size, D gene, J gene, V gene, CDR3 protein, CDR3 DNA. A D gene is named only where the DNA matches it firmly. Clone size is stated in some rows and not others, as once, few, many or a class when expanded.

size: .; D: TRBD1; J: TRBJ2-7; V: TRBV27; CDR3: CASSLSTGAYEQYF; DNA: TGTGCCAGCAGTTTATCGACAGGGGCCTACGAGCAGTACTTC
size: few; D: TRBD2; J: TRBJ2-5; V: TRBV6-5; CDR3: CASSYIAGPQGTQYF; DNA: TGTGCCAGCAGTTACATAGCGGGGCCCCAGGGGACCCAGTACTTC
size: .; D: .; J: TRBJ2-1; V: TRBV6-2/TRBV6-3; CDR3: CASTLREIREQFF; DNA: TGTGCCAGCACCCTACGGGAGATACGTGAGCAGTTCTTC
size: .; D: TRBD1; J: TRBJ1-1; V: TRBV7-9; CDR3: CASSENRGLGTEAFF; DNA: TGTGCCAGCAGCGAAAACAGGGGGCTAGGGACTGAAGCTTTCTTT
size: few; D: .; J: TRBJ1-1; V: TRBV7-9; CDR3: CASSLAQANNTEAFF; DNA: TGTGCCAGCAGCCTAGCCCAGGCAAATAACACTGAAGCTTTCTTT
size: many; D: .; J: TRBJ1-1; V: TRBV11-2; CDR3: CASSPWPEAFF; DNA: TGTGCCAGCAGCCCCTGGCCTGAAGCTTTCTTT
size: .; D: TRBD1; J: TRBJ2-1; V: TRBV5-1; CDR3: CASSFRGRWGMDEQFF; DNA: TGCGCCAGCAGCTTCAGGGGGCGATGGGGAATGGATGAGCAGTTCTTC
size: many; D: .; J: TRBJ2-1; V: TRBV7-6; CDR3: CASSLAITGNEQFF; DNA: TGTGCCAGCAGCTTAGCGATTACAGGGAATGAGCAGTTCTTC
size: many; D: TRBD1; J: TRBJ2-2; V: TRBV12-3/TRBV12-4; CDR3: CASSFNRDRAPTGELFF; DNA: TGTGCCAGCAGTTTTAACCGGGACAGGGCTCCCACCGGGGAGCTGTTTTTT
size: few; D: .; J: TRBJ1-6; V: TRBV9; CDR3: CASSVQGNNSPLHF; DNA: TGTGCCAGCAGCGTGCAGGGGAATAATTCACCCCTCCACTTT
size: .; D: .; J: TRBJ2-1; V: TRBV12-3/TRBV12-4; CDR3: CASTPRGGRQDYDNEQFF; DNA: TGTGCCAGCACTCCCAGGGGCGGTCGCCAAGACTACGACAATGAGCAGTTCTTC
size: .; D: .; J: TRBJ1-2; V: TRBV7-2; CDR3: CASSLDVDYGYTF; DNA: TGTGCCAGCAGCTTAGATGTAGACTATGGCTACACCTTC
size: few; D: TRBD2; J: TRBJ2-1; V: TRBV15; CDR3: CATSSSRGGKPNEQFF; DNA: TGTGCCACCAGCTCATCCCGGGGGGGCAAACCTAATGAGCAGTTCTTC
size: few; D: TRBD1; J: TRBJ1-2; V: TRBV7-6; CDR3: CASSLARGGQSPNYGYTF; DNA: TGTGCCAGCAGCTTAGCGAGAGGGGGACAGTCCCCTAACTATGGCTACACCTTC
size: few; D: TRBD1; J: TRBJ1-5; V: TRBV19; CDR3: CASSMSQGGSNQPQHF; DNA: TGTGCCAGTAGTATGTCACAGGGGGGAAGCAATCAGCCCCAGCATTTT
size: few; D: .; J: TRBJ2-7; V: TRBV10-1; CDR3: CASSDTAGPYEQYF; DNA: TGCGCCAGCAGTGATACGGCCGGCCCCTACGAGCAGTACTTC
size: .; D: .; J: TRBJ2-1; V: TRBV10-2; CDR3: CASTAPSGGDPYNEQFF; DNA: TGCGCCAGCACGGCCCCGTCGGGCGGGGACCCCTACAATGAGCAGTTCTTC
size: many; D: .; J: TRBJ2-7; V: TRBV7-2; CDR3: CASSLASARIVYEQYF; DNA: TGTGCCAGCAGCTTAGCTTCTGCCCGGATCGTTTACGAGCAGTACTTC
size: .; D: .; J: TRBJ1-2; V: TRBV5-1; CDR3: CASRGDAPFYGYTF; DNA: TGCGCCAGCCGGGGGGATGCCCCCTTCTATGGCTACACCTTC
size: .; D: .; J: TRBJ2-7; V: TRBV27; CDR3: CASSLGTATGQYF; DNA: TGTGCCAGCAGTTTGGGGACGGCTACGGGGCAGTACTTC
size: .; D: TRBD2; J: TRBJ2-2; V: TRBV28; CDR3: CASSSRVLAGRDTGELFF; DNA: TGTGCCAGCAGTTCCAGGGTATTAGCCGGGAGGGACACCGGGGAGCTGTTTTTT
size: .; D: .; J: TRBJ1-5; V: TRBV12-3/TRBV12-4; CDR3: CASSSRRRDHQPQHF; DNA: TGTGCCAGCAGTTCCCGTCGGAGGGATCATCAGCCCCAGCATTTT
size: .; D: .; J: TRBJ2-1; V: TRBV5-1; CDR3: CASSSAARDEQFF; DNA: TGCGCCAGCAGCTCAGCGGCCCGGGATGAGCAGTTCTTC
size: .; D: .; J: TRBJ2-7; V: TRBV7-9; CDR3: CASSPPERDKGLRPYEQYF; DNA: TGTGCCAGCAGCCCCCCGGAGCGGGACAAAGGATTAAGACCCTACGAGCAGTACTTC
size: once; D: TRBD1; J: TRBJ2-7; V: TRBV10-3; CDR3: CAIQGAEAYEQYF; DNA: TGTGCCATCCAGGGGGCTGAAGCCTACGAGCAGTACTTC
size: .; D: TRBD1; J: TRBJ1-1; V: TRBV11-2; CDR3: CASSLGGQLFEAFF; DNA: TGTGCCAGCAGCTTAGGGGGACAGCTCTTTGAAGCTTTCTTT
size: many; D: TRBD2; J: TRBJ2-1; V: TRBV7-2; CDR3: CASSLAAGGPYNEQFF; DNA: TGTGCCAGCAGCTTAGCGGCGGGGGGGCCCTACAATGAGCAGTTCTTC
size: few; D: TRBD2; J: TRBJ2-3; V: TRBV6-1; CDR3: CASSDGIAGPSTDTQYF; DNA: TGTGCCAGCAGTGATGGAATAGCGGGACCTAGCACAGATACGCAGTATTTT
size: .; D: .; J: TRBJ1-3; V: TRBV6-5; CDR3: CASSYSGTHWMGLSGNTIYF; DNA: TGTGCCAGCAGTTATTCCGGGACGCACTGGATGGGGCTCTCTGGAAACACCATATATTTT
size: .; D: .; J: TRBJ1-5; V: TRBV6-2/TRBV6-3; CDR3: CASRNGGNSNQPQHF; DNA: TGTGCCAGCAGAAACGGCGGGAATAGCAATCAGCCCCAGCATTTT
size: few; D: .; J: TRBJ1-1; V: TRBV6-5; CDR3: CASSYGTTTEAFF; DNA: TGTGCCAGCAGTTACGGTACGACTACTGAAGCTTTCTTT
size: once; D: .; J: TRBJ2-5; V: TRBV19; CDR3: CASSIVRGQWETQYF; DNA: TGTGCCAGTAGTATCGTAAGGGGCCAGTGGGAGACCCAGTACTTC
size: many; D: TRBD1; J: TRBJ2-1; V: TRBV7-8; CDR3: CASGQGGYNEQFF; DNA: TGTGCCAGCGGACAGGGGGGTTACAATGAGCAGTTCTTC
size: few; D: TRBD2; J: TRBJ2-2; V: TRBV18; CDR3: CATAGAPVPTGELFF; DNA: TGTGCCACAGCGGGGGCGCCGGTACCAACCGGGGAGCTGTTTTTT
size: .; D: TRBD2; J: TRBJ2-1; V: TRBV11-3; CDR3: CASSRAGGLLEQFF; DNA: TGTGCCAGCAGCAGAGCGGGGGGGCTTCTTGAGCAGTTCTTC